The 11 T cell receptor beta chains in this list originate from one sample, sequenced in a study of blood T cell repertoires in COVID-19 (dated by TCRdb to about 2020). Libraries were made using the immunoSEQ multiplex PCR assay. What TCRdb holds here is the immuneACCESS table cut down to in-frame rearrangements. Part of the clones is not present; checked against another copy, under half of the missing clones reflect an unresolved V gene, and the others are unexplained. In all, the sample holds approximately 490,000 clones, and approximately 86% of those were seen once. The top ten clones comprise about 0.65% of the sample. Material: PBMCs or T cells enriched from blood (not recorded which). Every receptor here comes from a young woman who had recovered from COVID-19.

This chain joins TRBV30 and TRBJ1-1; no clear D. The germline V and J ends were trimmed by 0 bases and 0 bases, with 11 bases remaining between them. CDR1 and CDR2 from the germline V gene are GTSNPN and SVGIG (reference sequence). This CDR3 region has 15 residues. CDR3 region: CAWSVFPVMNTEAFF. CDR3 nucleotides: TGTGCCTGGAGTGTATTCCCCGTAATGAACACTGAAGCTTTCTTT.

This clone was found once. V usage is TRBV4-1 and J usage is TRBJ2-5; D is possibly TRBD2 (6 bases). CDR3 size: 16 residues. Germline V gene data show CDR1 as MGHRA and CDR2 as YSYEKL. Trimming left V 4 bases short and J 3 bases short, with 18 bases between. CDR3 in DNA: TGCGCCAGCAGCCCAACGCAGGGACTTGAAGAAGAGACCCAGTACTTC. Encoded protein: CASSPTQGLEEETQYF.

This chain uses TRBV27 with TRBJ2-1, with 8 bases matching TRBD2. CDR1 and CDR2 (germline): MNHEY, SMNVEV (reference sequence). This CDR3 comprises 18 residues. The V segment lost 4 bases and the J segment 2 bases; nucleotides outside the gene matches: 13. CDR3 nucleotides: TGTGCCAGCAGTTCGTTCCGGGAGGGGGGGAATCCCTACAATGAGCAGTTCTTC. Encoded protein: CASSSFREGGNPYNEQFF.

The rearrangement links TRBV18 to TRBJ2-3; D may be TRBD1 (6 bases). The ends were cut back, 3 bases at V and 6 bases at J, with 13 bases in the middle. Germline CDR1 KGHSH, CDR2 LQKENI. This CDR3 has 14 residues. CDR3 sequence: CASSPATGLDTQYF. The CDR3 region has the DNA TGTGCCAGCTCACCCGCCACAGGGCTCGATACGCAGTATTTT.

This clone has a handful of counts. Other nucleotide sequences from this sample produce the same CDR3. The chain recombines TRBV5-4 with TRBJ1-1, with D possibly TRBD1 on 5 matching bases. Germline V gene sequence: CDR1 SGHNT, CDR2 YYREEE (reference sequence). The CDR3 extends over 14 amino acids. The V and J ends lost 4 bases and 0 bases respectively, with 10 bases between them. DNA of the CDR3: TGTGCCAGCAGCCTGACAGTCATGAACACTGAAGCTTTCTTT. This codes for CASSLTVMNTEAFF.

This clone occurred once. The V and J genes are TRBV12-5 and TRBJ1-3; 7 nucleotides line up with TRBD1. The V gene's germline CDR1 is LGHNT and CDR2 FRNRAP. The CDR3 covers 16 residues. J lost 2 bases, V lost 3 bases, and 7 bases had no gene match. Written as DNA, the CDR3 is TGTGCTAGTGGTTTACGCCCGACAGGGACTGGAAACACCATATATTTT. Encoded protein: CASGLRPTGTGNTIYF.

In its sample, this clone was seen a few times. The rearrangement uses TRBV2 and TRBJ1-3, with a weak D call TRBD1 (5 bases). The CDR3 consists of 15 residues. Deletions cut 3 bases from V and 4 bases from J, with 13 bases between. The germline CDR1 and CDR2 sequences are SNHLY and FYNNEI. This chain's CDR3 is CASSEQGSFGNTIYF. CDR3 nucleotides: TGTGCCAGCAGTGAGCAGGGAAGCTTCGGAAACACCATATATTTT.

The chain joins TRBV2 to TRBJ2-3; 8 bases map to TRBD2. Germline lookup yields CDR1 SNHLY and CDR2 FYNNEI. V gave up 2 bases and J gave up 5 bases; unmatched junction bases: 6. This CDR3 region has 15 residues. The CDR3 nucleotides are TGTGCCAGCAGTGAATTGGCGGGGGGAAGAGATACGCAGTATTTT. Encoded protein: CASSELAGGRDTQYF.

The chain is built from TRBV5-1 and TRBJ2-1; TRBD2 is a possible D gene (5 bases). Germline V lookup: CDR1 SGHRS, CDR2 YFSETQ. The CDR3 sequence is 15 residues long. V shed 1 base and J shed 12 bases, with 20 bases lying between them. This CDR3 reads CASSLFGPLNSGQFF. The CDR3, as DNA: TGCGCCAGCAGCTTGTTTGGGCCGTTGAACAGCGGGCAGTTCTTC.

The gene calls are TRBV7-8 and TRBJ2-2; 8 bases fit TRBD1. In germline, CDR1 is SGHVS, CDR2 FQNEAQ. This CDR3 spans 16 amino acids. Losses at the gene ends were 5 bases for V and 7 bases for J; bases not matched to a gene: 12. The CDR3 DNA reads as TGTGCCAGCAGCGTATCTTCAGGGGGCAGGGACGGGGAGCTGTTTTTT. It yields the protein CASSVSSGGRDGELFF.

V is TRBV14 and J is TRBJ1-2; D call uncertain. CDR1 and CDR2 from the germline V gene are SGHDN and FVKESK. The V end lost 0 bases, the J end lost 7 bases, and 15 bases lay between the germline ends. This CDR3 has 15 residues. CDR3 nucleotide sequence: TGTGCCAGCAGCCAAGATCGAGAGGTAGTTGGTGGCTACACCTTC. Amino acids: CASSQDREVVGGYTF.